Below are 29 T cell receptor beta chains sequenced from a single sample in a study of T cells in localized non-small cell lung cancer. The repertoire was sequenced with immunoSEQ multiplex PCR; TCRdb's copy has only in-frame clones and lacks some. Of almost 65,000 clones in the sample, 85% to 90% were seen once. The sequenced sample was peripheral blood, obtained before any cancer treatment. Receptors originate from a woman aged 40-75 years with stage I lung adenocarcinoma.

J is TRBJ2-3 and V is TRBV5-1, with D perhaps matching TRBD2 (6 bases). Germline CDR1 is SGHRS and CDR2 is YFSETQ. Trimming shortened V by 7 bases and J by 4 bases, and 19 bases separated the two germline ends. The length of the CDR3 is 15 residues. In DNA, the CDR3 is TGCGCCAGCGGGGGAGGTAGCGAGAGGGCAGATACGCAGTATTTT. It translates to CASGGGSERADTQYF. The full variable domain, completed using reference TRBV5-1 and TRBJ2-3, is KAGVTQTPRYLIKTRGQQVTLSCSPISGHRSVSWYQQTPGQGLQFLFEYFSETQRNKGNFPGRFSGRQFSNSRSEMNVSTLELGDSALYLCASGGGSERADTQYFGPGTRLTVL.

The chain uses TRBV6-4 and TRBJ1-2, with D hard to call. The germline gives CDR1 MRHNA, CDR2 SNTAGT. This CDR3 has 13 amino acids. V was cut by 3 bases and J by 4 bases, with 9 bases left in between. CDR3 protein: CASSEDGFYGYTF. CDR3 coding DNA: TGTGCCAGCAGTGAAGATGGGTTCTATGGCTACACCTTC.

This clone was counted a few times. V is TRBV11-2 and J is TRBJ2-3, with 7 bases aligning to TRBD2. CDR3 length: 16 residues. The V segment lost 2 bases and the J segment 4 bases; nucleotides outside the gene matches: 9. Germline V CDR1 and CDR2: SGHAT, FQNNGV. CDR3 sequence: CASSLTAGWMSDTQYF. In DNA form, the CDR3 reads TGTGCCAGCAGCTTAACAGCGGGATGGATGTCAGATACGCAGTATTTT.

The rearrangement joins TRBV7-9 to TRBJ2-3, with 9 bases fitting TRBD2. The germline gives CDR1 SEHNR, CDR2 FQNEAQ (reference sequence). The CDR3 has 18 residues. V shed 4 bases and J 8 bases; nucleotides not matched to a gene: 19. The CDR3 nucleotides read TGTGCCAGCAGCTCCCGAACCGTTAGCGGGGGCGAGAGGGGTACGCAGTATTTT. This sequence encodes CASSSRTVSGGERGTQYF.

This CDR3 reads CSVVRDWNTEAFF. The CDR3 nucleotides are TGCAGCGTTGTCAGGGATTGGAACACTGAAGCTTTCTTT. The chain combines TRBV29-1 with TRBJ1-1; the D gene is possibly TRBD1 (5 bases). The CDR3 is 13 residues long. Trimming left V 4 bases short and J 1 base short, with 10 bases between. CDR1 is SQVTM and CDR2 is ANQGSEA in the germline V gene.

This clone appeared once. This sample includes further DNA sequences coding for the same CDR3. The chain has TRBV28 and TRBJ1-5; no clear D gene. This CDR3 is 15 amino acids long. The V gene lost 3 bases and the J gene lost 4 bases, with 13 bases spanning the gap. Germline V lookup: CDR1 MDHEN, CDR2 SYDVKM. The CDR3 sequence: CASSFLTGGNQPQHF. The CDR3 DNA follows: TGTGCCAGCAGTTTTCTTACGGGCGGGAATCAGCCCCAGCATTTT.

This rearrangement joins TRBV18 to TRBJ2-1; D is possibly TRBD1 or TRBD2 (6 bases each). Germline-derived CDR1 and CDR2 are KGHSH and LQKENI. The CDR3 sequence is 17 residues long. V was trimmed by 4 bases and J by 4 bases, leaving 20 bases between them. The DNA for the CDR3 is TGTGCCAGCTCACGCTCGGGGCGGGACACAACATACAATGAGCAGTTCTTC. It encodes CASSRSGRDTTYNEQFF.

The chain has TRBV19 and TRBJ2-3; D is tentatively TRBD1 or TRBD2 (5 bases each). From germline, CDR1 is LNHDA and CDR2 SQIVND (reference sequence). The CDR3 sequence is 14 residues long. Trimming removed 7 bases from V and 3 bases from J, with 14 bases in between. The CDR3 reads CASTRPGQTDTQYF. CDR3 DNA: TGTGCCAGTACCCGGCCGGGGCAGACAGATACGCAGTATTTT.

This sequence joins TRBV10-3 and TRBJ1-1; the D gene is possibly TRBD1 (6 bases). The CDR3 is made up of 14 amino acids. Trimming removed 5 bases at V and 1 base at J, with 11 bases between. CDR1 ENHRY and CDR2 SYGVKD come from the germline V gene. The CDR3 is CAISTGTQNTEAFF. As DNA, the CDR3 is TGTGCCATCAGTACCGGGACACAGAACACTGAAGCTTTCTTT.

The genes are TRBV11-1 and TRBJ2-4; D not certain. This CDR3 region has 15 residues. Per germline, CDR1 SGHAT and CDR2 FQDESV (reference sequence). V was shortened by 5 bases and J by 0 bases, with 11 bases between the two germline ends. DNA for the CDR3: TGTGCCAGCAGCCCGTACGGTGTAGCCAAAAACATTCAGTACTTC. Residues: CASSPYGVAKNIQYF.

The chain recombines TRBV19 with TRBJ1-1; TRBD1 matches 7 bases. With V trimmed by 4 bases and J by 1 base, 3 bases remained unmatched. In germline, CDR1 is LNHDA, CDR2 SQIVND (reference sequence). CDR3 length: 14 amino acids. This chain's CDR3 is CASSTGGENTEAFF. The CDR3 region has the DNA TGTGCCAGTAGTACAGGGGGGGAGAACACTGAAGCTTTCTTT.

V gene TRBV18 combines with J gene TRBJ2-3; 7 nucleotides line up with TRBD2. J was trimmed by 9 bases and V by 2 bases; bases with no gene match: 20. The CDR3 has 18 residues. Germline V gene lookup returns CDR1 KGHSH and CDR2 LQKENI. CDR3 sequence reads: CASSPGGTSDTSKGTQYF. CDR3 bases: TGTGCCAGCTCACCAGGGGGTACTAGCGACACTTCCAAGGGGACGCAGTATTTT.

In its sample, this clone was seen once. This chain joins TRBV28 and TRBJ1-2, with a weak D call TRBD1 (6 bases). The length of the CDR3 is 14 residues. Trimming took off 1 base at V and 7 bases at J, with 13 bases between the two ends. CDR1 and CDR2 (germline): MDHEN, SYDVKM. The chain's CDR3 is CASSLLAGVGGYTF. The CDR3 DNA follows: TGTGCCAGCAGTTTATTAGCAGGGGTGGGTGGCTACACCTTC.

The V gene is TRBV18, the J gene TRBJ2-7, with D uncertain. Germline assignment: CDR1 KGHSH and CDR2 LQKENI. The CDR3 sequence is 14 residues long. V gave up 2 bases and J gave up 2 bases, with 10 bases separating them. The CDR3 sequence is CASSPAPGPYEQYF. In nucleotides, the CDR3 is TGTGCCAGCTCACCAGCTCCGGGCCCCTACGAGCAGTACTTC. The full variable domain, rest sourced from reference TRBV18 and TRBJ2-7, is NAGVMQNPRHLVRRRGQEARLRCSPMKGHSHVYWYRQLPEEGLKFMVYLQKENIIDESGMPKERFSAEFPKEGPSILRIQQVVRGDSAAYFCASSPAPGPYEQYFGPGTRLTVT.

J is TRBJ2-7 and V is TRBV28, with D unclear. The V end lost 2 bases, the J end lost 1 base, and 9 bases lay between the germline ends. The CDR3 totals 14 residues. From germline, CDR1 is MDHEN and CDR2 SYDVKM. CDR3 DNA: TGTGCCAGCAGTTTAGAAGGCCTGTCCTACGAGCAGTACTTC. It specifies CASSLEGLSYEQYF.

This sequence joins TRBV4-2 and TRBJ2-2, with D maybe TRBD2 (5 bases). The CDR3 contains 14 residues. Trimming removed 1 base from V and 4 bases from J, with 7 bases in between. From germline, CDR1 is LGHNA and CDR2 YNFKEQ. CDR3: CASSQGRGTGELFF. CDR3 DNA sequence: TGTGCCAGCAGCCAAGGCCGGGGCACCGGGGAGCTGTTTTTT.

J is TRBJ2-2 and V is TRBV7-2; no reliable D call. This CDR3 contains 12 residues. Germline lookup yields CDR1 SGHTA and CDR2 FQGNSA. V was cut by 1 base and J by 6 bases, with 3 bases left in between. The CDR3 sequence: CASSLGSGELFF. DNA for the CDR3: TGTGCCAGCAGCTTAGGTTCCGGGGAGCTGTTTTTT.

In DNA form, the CDR3 reads TGTGCCAGCAGCGTACAGACAGGGTACCAAGAGACCCAGTACTTC. Its translation is CASSVQTGYQETQYF. The chain is built from TRBV7-2 and TRBJ2-5; TRBD1 aligns across 7 bases. This CDR3 has 15 amino acids. CDR1 SGHTA and CDR2 FQGNSA come from the germline V gene. After removal of 5 bases from V and 0 bases from J, the junction contained 6 bases not matched to a gene.

Written as DNA, the CDR3 is TGCGCCAGCAGCTTGGGTGCGGACTCCTCTAGAGAGACCCAGTACTTC. Its protein is CASSLGADSSRETQYF. This sequence joins TRBV5-1 and TRBJ2-5, with a weak D call TRBD2 (5 bases). The CDR3 contains 16 residues. V lost 0 bases and J 4 bases, leaving 16 bases between the germline ends. Germline values: CDR1 SGHRS, CDR2 YFSETQ. Drawing the rest from reference TRBV5-1 and TRBJ2-5, the complete variable domain is KAGVTQTPRYLIKTRGQQVTLSCSPISGHRSVSWYQQTPGQGLQFLFEYFSETQRNKGNFPGRFSGRQFSNSRSEMNVSTLELGDSALYLCASSLGADSSRETQYFGPGTRLLVL.

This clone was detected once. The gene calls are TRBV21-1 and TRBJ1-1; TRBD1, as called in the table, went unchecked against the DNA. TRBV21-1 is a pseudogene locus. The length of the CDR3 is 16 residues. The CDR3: CASSKAQEGANTEAFF. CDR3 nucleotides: TGTGCCAGCAGCAAAGCGCAAGAGGGGGCGAACACTGAAGCTTTCTTT.

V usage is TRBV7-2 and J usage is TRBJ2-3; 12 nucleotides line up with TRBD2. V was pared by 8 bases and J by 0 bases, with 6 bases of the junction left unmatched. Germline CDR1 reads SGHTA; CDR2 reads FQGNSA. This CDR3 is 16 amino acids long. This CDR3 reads CASLRTSGVSTDTQYF. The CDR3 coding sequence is TGTGCCAGCTTGAGGACTAGCGGGGTTAGCACAGATACGCAGTATTTT.

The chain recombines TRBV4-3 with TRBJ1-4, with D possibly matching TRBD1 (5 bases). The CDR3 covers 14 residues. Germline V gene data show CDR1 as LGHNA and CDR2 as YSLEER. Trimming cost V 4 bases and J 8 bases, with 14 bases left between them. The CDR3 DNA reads TGCGCCAGCAGCCCTGGGAGGCGGGGGGAAAAACTGTTTTTT. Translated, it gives CASSPGRRGEKLFF.

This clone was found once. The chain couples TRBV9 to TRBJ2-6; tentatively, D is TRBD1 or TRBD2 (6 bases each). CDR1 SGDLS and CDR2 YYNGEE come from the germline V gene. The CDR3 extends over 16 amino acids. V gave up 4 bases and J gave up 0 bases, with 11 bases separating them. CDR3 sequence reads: CASSREGGSGANVLTF. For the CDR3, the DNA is TGTGCCAGCAGCCGAGAGGGGGGCTCTGGGGCCAACGTCCTGACTTTC.

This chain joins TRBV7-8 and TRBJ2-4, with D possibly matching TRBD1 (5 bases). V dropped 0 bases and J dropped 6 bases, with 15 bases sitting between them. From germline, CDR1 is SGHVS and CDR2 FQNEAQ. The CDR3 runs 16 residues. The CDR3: CASSLAGDGRINIQYF. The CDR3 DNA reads TGTGCCAGCAGCTTAGCAGGGGATGGAAGGATAAACATTCAGTACTTC.

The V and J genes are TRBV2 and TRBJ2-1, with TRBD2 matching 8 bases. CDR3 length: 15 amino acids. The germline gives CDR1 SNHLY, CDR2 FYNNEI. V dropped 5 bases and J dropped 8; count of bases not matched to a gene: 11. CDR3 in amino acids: CASSPGLGISDEQFF. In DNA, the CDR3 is TGTGCCAGCAGTCCGGGACTAGGTATTAGTGATGAGCAGTTCTTC.

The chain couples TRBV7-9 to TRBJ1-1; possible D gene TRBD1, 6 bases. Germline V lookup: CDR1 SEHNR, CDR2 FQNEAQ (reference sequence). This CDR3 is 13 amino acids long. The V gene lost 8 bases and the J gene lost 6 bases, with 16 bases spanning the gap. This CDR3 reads CASLGAFGAEAFF. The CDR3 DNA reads TGTGCCAGCCTGGGGGCTTTCGGGGCTGAAGCTTTCTTT.

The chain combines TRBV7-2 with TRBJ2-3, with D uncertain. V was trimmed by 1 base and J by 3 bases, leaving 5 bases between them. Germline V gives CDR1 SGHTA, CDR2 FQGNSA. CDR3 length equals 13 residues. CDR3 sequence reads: CASSLEATDTQYF. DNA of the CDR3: TGTGCCAGCAGCTTAGAAGCTACAGATACGCAGTATTTT.

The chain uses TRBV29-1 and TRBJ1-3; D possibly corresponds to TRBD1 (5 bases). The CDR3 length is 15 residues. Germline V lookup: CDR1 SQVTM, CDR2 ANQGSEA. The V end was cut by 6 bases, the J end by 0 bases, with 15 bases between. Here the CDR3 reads CSVQTATDSGNTIYF. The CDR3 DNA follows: TGCAGCGTCCAGACAGCAACAGACTCTGGAAACACCATATATTTT.

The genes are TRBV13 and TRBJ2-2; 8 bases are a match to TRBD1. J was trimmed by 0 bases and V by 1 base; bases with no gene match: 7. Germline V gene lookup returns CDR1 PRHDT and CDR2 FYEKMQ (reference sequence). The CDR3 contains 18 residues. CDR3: CASSLVPGDRPNTGELFF. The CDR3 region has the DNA TGTGCCAGCAGCTTAGTCCCGGGGGACAGGCCGAACACCGGGGAGCTGTTTTTT.